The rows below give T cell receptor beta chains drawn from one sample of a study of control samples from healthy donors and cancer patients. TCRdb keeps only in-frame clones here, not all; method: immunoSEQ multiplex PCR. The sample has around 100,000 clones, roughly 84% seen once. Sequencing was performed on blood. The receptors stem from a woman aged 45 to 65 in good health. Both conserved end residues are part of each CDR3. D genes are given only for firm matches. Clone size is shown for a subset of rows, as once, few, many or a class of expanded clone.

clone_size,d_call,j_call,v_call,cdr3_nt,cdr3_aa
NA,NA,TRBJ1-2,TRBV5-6,TGTGCCAGCAGCTTTGAAGCAGCCTTCCTCACCTTC,CASSFEAAFLTF
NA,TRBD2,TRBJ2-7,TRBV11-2,TGTGCCAGCAGCTTTCGGGGGGGAACCTACGAGCAGTACTTC,CASSFRGGTYEQYF
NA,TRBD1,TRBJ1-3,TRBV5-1,TGCGCCAGCAGAACAAACGGCAGGGGGCGTTCCATATATTTT,CASRTNGRGRSIYF
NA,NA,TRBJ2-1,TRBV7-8,TGTGCCAGCAGCTTAGTTAAATGGGGTAATGAGCAGTTCTTC,CASSLVKWGNEQFF
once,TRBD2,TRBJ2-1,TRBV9,TGTGCCAGCAGCGTATGGGCTAGCGGGAGTAATGAGCAGTTCTTC,CASSVWASGSNEQFF
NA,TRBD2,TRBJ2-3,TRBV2,TGTGCCAGCAATAAGCGGGAGGTTAGCACAGATACGCAGTATTTT,CASNKREVSTDTQYF
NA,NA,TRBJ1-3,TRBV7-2,TGTGCCAGCAGCCCCACAGGCTCCGGAAACACCATATATTTT,CASSPTGSGNTIYF
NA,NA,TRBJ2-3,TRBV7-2,TGTGCCAGCAGCTTAGAAATTCTTTACACAGATACGCAGTATTTT,CASSLEILYTDTQYF
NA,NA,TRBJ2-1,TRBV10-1,TGCGCCAGCAGTGAGTGGGTCTTGGGCATTGAAAATGAGCAGTTCTTC,CASSEWVLGIENEQFF
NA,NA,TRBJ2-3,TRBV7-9,TGTGCCAGCAGCTTAGCAGCAGATACGCAGTATTTT,CASSLAADTQYF
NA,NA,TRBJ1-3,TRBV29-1,TGCAGCGTGATGTCTGGAGGTGGAAACACCATATATTTT,CSVMSGGGNTIYF
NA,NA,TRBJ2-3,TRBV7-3,TGTGCCAGCAGCCCCGGGAACACACGGCCAGATACGCAGTATTTT,CASSPGNTRPDTQYF
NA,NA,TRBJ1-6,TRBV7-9,TGTGCCAGCTTCCCAGGGTCCTATAATTCACCCCTCCACTTT,CASFPGSYNSPLHF
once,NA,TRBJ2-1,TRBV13,TGTGCCAGCAGCTCCCCGGGACTCGTGGGGGGCTCCTACAATGAGCAGTTCTTC,CASSSPGLVGGSYNEQFF